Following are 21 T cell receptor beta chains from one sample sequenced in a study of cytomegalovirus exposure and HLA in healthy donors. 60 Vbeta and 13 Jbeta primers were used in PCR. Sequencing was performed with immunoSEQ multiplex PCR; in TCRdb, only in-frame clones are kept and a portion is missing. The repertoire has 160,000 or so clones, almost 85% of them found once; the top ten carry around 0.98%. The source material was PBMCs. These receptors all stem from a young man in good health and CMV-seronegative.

CDR3 bases: TGTGCCAGCAGGGGAGACCAAGAGACCCAGTACTTC. It yields the protein CASRGDQETQYF. This chain connects TRBV2 to TRBJ2-5, with a tentative D call TRBD2 (5 bases). Per the germline V gene, CDR1 is SNHLY and CDR2 is FYNNEI. V was shortened by 6 bases and J by 0 bases, with 5 bases between the two germline ends. This CDR3 region has 12 residues.

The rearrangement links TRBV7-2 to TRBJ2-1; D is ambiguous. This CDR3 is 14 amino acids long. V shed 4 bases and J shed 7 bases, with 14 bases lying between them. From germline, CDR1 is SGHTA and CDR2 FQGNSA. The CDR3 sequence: CASSYTQHLNEQFF. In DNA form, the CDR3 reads TGTGCCAGCAGCTACACACAGCATTTGAATGAGCAGTTCTTC.

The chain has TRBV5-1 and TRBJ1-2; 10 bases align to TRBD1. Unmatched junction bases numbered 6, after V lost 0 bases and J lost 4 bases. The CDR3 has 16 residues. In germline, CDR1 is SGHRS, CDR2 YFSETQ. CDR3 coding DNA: TGCGCCAGCAGCTTGGATCGGGGGGACAGGGGCTATGGCTACACCTTC. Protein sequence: CASSLDRGDRGYGYTF. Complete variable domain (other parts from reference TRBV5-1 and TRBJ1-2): KAGVTQTPRYLIKTRGQQVTLSCSPISGHRSVSWYQQTPGQGLQFLFEYFSETQRNKGNFPGRFSGRQFSNSRSEMNVSTLELGDSALYLCASSLDRGDRGYGYTFGSGTRLTVV.

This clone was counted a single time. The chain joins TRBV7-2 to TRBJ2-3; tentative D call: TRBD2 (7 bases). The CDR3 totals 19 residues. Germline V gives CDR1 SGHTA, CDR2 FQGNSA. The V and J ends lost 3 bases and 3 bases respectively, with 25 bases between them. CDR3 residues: CASSFSFMGAGARTDTQYF. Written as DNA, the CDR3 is TGTGCCAGCAGCTTCTCGTTCATGGGGGCGGGAGCTAGGACAGATACGCAGTATTTT. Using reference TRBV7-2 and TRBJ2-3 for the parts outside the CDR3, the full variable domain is GAGVSQSPSNKVTEKGKDVELRCDPISGHTALYWYRQSLGQGLEFLIYFQGNSAPDKSGLPSDRFSAERTGGSVSTLTIQRTQQEDSAVYLCASSFSFMGAGARTDTQYFGPGTRLTVL.

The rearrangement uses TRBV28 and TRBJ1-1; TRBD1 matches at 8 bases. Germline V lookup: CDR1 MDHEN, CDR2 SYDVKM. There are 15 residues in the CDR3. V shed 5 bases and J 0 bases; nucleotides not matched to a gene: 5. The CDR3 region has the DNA TGTGCCAGCAGTAGAAGGACAGGGATGAACACTGAAGCTTTCTTT. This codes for CASSRRTGMNTEAFF.

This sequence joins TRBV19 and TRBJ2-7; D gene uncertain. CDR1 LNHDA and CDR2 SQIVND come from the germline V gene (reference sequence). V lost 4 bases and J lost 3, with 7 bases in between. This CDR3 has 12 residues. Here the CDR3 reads CASSSPSYEQYF. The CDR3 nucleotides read TGTGCCAGTAGTAGCCCTAGCTACGAGCAGTACTTC.

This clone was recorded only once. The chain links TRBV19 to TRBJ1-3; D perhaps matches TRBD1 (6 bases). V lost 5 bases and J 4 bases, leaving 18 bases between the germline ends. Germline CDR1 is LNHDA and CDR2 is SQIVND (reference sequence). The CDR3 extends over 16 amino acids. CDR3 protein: CASSLLVKGEGNTIYF. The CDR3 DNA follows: TGTGCCAGTAGTCTTCTCGTGAAGGGGGAAGGAAACACCATATATTTT.

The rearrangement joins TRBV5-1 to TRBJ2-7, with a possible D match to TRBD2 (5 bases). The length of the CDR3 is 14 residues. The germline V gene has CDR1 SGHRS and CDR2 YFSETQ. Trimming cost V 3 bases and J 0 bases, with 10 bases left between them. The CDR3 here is CASSSDSRSYEQYF. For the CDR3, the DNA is TGCGCCAGCAGCTCGGACTCCCGCTCCTACGAGCAGTACTTC.

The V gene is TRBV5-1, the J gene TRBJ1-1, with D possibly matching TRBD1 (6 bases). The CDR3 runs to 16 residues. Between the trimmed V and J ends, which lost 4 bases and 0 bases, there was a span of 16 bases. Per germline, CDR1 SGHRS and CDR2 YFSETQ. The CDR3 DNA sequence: TGCGCCAGCAGCCTACTGCCGGGACAAGTGAACACTGAAGCTTTCTTT. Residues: CASSLLPGQVNTEAFF. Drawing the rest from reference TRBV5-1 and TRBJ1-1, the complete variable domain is KAGVTQTPRYLIKTRGQQVTLSCSPISGHRSVSWYQQTPGQGLQFLFEYFSETQRNKGNFPGRFSGRQFSNSRSEMNVSTLELGDSALYLCASSLLPGQVNTEAFFGQGTRLTVV.

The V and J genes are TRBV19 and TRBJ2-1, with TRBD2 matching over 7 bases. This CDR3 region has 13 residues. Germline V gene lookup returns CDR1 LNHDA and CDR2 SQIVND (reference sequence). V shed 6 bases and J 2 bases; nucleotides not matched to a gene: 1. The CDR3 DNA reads TGTGCCAGTAGCGGGAGGCCCTACAATGAGCAGTTCTTC. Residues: CASSGRPYNEQFF.

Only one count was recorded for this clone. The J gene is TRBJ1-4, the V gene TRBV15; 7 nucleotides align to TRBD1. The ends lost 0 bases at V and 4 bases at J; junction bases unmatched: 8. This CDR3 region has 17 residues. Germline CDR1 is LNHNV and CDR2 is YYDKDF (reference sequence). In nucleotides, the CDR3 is TGTGCCACCAGCAGAGAGGGCAGGGGGTCCCTTAATGAAAAACTGTTTTTT. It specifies CATSREGRGSLNEKLFF.

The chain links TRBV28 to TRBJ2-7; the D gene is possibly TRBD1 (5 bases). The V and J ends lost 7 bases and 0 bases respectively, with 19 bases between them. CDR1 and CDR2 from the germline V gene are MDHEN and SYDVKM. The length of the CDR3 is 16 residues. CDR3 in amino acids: CASISYGRVGSYEQYF. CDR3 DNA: TGTGCCAGCATCTCGTATGGCAGGGTAGGCTCCTACGAGCAGTACTTC.

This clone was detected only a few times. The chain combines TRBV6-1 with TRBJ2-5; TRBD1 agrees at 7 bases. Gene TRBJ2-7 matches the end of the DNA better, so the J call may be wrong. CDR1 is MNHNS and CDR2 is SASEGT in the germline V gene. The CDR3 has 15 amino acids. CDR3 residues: CASRRVTGESYEQYF. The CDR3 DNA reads TGTGCCAGCAGGCGAGTTACAGGGGAGTCCTACGAGCAGTACTTC.

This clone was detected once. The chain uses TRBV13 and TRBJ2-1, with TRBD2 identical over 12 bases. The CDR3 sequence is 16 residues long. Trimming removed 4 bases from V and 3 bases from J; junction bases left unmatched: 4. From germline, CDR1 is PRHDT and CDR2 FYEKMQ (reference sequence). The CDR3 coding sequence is TGTGCCAGCAGCTACGGACTAGCGGGAAACTACAATGAGCAGTTCTTC. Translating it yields CASSYGLAGNYNEQFF.

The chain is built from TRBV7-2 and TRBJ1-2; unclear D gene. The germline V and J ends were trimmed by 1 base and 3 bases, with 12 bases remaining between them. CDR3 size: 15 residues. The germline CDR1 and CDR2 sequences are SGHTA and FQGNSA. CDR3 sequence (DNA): TGTGCCAGCAGCTTAGGTCAGTGGGCAGACTATGGCTACACCTTC. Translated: CASSLGQWADYGYTF.

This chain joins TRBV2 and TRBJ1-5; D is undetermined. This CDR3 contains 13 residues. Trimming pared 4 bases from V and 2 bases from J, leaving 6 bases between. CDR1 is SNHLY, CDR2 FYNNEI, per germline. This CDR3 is CASSGEGNQPQHF. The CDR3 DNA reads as TGTGCCAGCAGTGGTGAGGGCAATCAGCCCCAGCATTTT.

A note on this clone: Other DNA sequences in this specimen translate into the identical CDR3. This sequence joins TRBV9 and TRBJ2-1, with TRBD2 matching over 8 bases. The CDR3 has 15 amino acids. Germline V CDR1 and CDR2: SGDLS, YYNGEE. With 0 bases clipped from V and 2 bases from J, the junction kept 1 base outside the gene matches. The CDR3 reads CASSVGGRTYNEQFF. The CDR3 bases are TGTGCCAGCAGCGTAGGCGGGAGGACCTACAATGAGCAGTTCTTC.

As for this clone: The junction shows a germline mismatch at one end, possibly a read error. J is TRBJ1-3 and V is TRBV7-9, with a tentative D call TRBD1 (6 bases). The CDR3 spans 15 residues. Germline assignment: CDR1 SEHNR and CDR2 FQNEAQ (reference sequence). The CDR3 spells CSSSSWTEPRVTIYF. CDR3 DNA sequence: TGTTCCAGCAGCTCCTGGACAGAGCCGCGCGTCACCATATATTTT.

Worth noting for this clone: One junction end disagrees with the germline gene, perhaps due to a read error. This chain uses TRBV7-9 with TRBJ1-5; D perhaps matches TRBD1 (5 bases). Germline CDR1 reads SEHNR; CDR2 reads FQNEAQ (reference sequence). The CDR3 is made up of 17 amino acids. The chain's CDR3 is CSSSSWGSGQGGQPQHF. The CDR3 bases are TGTTCCAGCAGCTCATGGGGGAGCGGACAAGGAGGGCAGCCCCAGCATTTT.

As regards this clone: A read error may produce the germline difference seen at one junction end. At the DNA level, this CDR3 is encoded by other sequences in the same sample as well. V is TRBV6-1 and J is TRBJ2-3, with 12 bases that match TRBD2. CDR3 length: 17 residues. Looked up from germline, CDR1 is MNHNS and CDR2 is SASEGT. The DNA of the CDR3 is TGTGCCAGTAGTGATATGGGACTAGCGGGCTCCACAGATACGCAGTATTTT. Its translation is CASSDMGLAGSTDTQYF.

The chain's CDR3 is CASSSIWGDGNTIYF. CDR3 DNA sequence: TGCGCCAGCAGCTCTATCTGGGGGGATGGAAACACCATATATTTT. This sequence joins TRBV4-1 and TRBJ1-3, with D perhaps TRBD1 (5 bases). CDR1 is MGHRA and CDR2 is YSYEKL in the germline V gene. V lost 5 bases and J 3 bases, leaving 14 bases between the germline ends. The CDR3 contains 15 residues.